The rows below give T cell receptor beta chains drawn from one sample of a study of shared clonotypes between healthy human individuals. TCRdb's copy holds only in-frame clones and misses some; the assay was immunoSEQ multiplex PCR. Found here are over 2 million clones, under 95% of them singletons; the top ten hold 0.37%. The sequencing input was naive CD4+ T cells from PBMCs. The receptors were sampled from a man between 18 and 35 years old in good health. Some clones in this sample may be carry-over from other donors' samples. Both conserved end residues are part of each CDR3. The D gene is left open where the match is weak. Clone size is stated in some rows and not others, as once, few, many or a class when expanded.

TRBV27	NA	NA	TRBJ1-1	TGTGCCGCGGGCTCTCCGGGCACTGAAGCTTTCTTT	CAAGSPGTEAFF
TRBV25-1	NA	NA	TRBJ1-3	TGTGTCAGCAGTGAACCCCGGAGCTCTGGAAACACCATATATTTT	CVSSEPRSSGNTIYF
TRBV14	NA	TRBD1	TRBJ2-3	TGTGCCAGCAGCCACCGGGACAGGGGACGCACAGATACGCAGTATTTT	CASSHRDRGRTDTQYF
TRBV18	NA	TRBD2	TRBJ2-5	TGTGCCAGCTCACCCGGACTAGCGGGAGGAGGGACCCAGTACTTC	CASSPGLAGGGTQYF
TRBV27	once	TRBD1	TRBJ1-2	TGTGCCAGCAGTTCCTTTGGGACAGGGGATGGTGGCTACACCTTC	CASSSFGTGDGGYTF
TRBV27	NA	TRBD1	TRBJ2-1	TGTGCCAGCAGTCCCGAAAACAGGGGGCGAGATGAGCAGTTCTTC	CASSPENRGRDEQFF
TRBV5-1	NA	NA	TRBJ1-1	TGCGCCAGCAGCTTGGCCGACAGTCGGCACACTGAAGCTTTCTTT	CASSLADSRHTEAFF
TRBV11-2	NA	NA	TRBJ2-5	TGTGCCAGCAGCGAGAACAGGGTCGAGCGGGAGACCCAGTACTTC	CASSENRVERETQYF
TRBV15	NA	TRBD2	TRBJ2-5	TGTGCCACCCATCAGCGGGAGGGCCTGGAGACCCAGTACTTC	CATHQREGLETQYF
TRBV5-4	NA	NA	TRBJ1-2	TGTGCCAGCAGCTTGGACCCGGGGACGTCGTATGGCTACACCTTC	CASSLDPGTSYGYTF
TRBV19	NA	TRBD2	TRBJ2-7	TGTGCCAGTAGTACCGGACTAGCGGGAGATACCTACGAGCAGTACTTC	CASSTGLAGDTYEQYF
TRBV11-2	NA	TRBD2	TRBJ2-1	TGTGCCAGCAGCCTTATTTTGGCGGGAGACAATGAGCAGTTCTTC	CASSLILAGDNEQFF
TRBV5-6	once	NA	TRBJ1-1	TGTGCCAGCAGCTCCCCCACTTGGGGGGACACTGAAGCTTTCTTT	CASSSPTWGDTEAFF
TRBV18	NA	NA	TRBJ1-2	TGTGCCAGCTCACCGCTCCAACCTCGGGGCATCGCTAACTATGGCTACACCTTC	CASSPLQPRGIANYGYTF
TRBV6-1	NA	NA	TRBJ1-3	TGTGCCAGCAGTGAAGTTGGCTCGCGGGACACCATATATTTT	CASSEVGSRDTIYF
TRBV30	NA	NA	TRBJ2-5	TGTGCCTGGAGTGACGGGGTTTTAGGGGGACAAGAGACCCAGTACTTC	CAWSDGVLGGQETQYF
TRBV5-1	NA	TRBD1	TRBJ1-1	TGCGCCAGCAGCTTGTTGGGACAGGGACAGACTGAAGCTTTCTTT	CASSLLGQGQTEAFF
TRBV4-2	NA	NA	TRBJ1-2	TGTGCCAGCAGCCACCCACAGGTCTTAAACTATGGCTACACCTTC	CASSHPQVLNYGYTF
TRBV5-1	NA	NA	TRBJ1-2	TGCGCCAGCAGCTTGGGTACCAGTCCTAACTATGGCTACACCTTC	CASSLGTSPNYGYTF
TRBV7-9	NA	NA	TRBJ2-3	TGTGCCAGCAGCTTAAATACCGGCGCAGATACGCAGTATTTT	CASSLNTGADTQYF
TRBV7-9	NA	NA	TRBJ2-5	TGTGCCAGCAGCTTAGCGCGTCCAGTCCAAGAGACCCAGTACTTC	CASSLARPVQETQYF
TRBV7-3	NA	NA	TRBJ1-1	TGTGCCAGCAGCATCAGGAGGGACACTGAAGCTTTCTTT	CASSIRRDTEAFF
TRBV4-1	NA	NA	TRBJ1-6	TGCGCCAGCAGCCTCTACTATGGGATTGGATCCTATAATTCACCCCTCCACTTT	CASSLYYGIGSYNSPLHF
TRBV11-3	NA	TRBD1	TRBJ2-1	TGTGCCAGCAGCTTAGAGGCCCTTCACGGGACAGGGCTCGATGAGCAGTTCTTC	CASSLEALHGTGLDEQFF
TRBV28	NA	NA	TRBJ2-7	TGTGCCAGCAGTTTAAGTAGTGGAGGGTCCTACGAGCAGTACTTC	CASSLSSGGSYEQYF
TRBV7-2	NA	TRBD2	TRBJ2-5	TGTGCCAGCAGCGTACCGGGAGGAAAAGAGACCCAGTACTTC	CASSVPGGKETQYF
TRBV28	NA	NA	TRBJ2-7	TGTGCCAGCAGTTCCCTAAAGGGATTCTACGAGCAGTACTTC	CASSSLKGFYEQYF
TRBV14	NA	TRBD1	TRBJ2-5	TGTGCCAGCAGCCGCCGACAGGGGGCGCAGACCCAGTACTTC	CASSRRQGAQTQYF
TRBV28	NA	TRBD2	TRBJ2-3	TGTGCCAGCAGTTCCTCCGGACTAGCGGAGGGCACAGATACGCAGTATTTT	CASSSSGLAEGTDTQYF